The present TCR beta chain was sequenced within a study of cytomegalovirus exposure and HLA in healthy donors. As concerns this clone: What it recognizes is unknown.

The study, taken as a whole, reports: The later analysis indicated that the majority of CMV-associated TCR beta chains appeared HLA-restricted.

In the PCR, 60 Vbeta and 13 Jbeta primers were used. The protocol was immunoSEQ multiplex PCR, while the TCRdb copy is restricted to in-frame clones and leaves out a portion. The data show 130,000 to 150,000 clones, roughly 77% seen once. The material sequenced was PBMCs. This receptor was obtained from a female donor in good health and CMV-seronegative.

The CDR3 DNA is TGTGCCAGCTCACCGTCGCCAGGGATCGGCGAGCAGTACTTC. This gives the protein CASSPSPGIGEQYF. The chain links TRBV18 to TRBJ2-7, with D possibly matching TRBD1 (5 bases). Trimming left V 3 bases short and J 6 bases short, with 15 bases between. Germline V gene data show CDR1 as KGHSH and CDR2 as LQKENI. CDR3 length equals 14 residues. Using reference TRBV18 and TRBJ2-7 for the parts outside the CDR3, the full variable domain is NAGVMQNPRHLVRRRGQEARLRCSPMKGHSHVYWYRQLPEEGLKFMVYLQKENIIDESGMPKERFSAEFPKEGPSILRIQQVVRGDSAAYFCASSPSPGIGEQYFGPGTRLTVT.